Below, 27 T cell receptor beta chains from the same sample are listed, as sequenced in a study of T cell responses to AZD1222 COVID-19 vaccine. The table came from immunoSEQ multiplex PCR; TCRdb's copy has only in-frame clones and leaves some out. The sample has about 130,000 clones; 86% are singletons. The source material was peripheral blood, sampled on day 0 of AZD1222 vaccination. These receptors were collected from an adult in good health.

The V and J genes are TRBV2 and TRBJ1-6; 7 positions agree with TRBD1. Germline CDR1 reads SNHLY; CDR2 reads FYNNEI. The junction had 6 bases not matched to a gene; V was cut back by 10 bases and J by 9 bases. This CDR3 is 12 amino acids long. The CDR3 spells CATRQGGSPLHF. Here the CDR3 DNA reads TGTGCCACAAGACAGGGTGGTTCACCCCTCCACTTT.

CDR3 in DNA: TGCAGTGCTAGTATGGGGGGGGGTCAGCCCCAGCATTTT. It is translated as CSASMGGGQPQHF. The J gene is TRBJ1-5, the V gene TRBV20-1; perhaps TRBD1 as D (5 bases). V was cut by 3 bases and J by 6 bases, with 12 bases left in between. This CDR3 is 13 amino acids long. CDR1 and CDR2 from the germline V gene are DFQATT and SNEGSKA (reference sequence).

The rearrangement joins TRBV27 to TRBJ1-4; possibly TRBD1 for D (5 bases). The CDR3 runs 15 residues. V gave up 7 bases and J gave up 2 bases, with 14 bases separating them. The germline V gene has CDR1 MNHEY and CDR2 SMNVEV (reference sequence). The CDR3 bases are TGTGCCAGCAAATTACAGGCTCCGACTAATGAAAAACTGTTTTTT. It specifies CASKLQAPTNEKLFF.

V usage is TRBV28 and J usage is TRBJ2-1, with TRBD1 identical over 10 bases. Germline CDR1 MDHEN, CDR2 SYDVKM. The CDR3 runs to 16 residues. Trimming cost V 6 bases and J 8 bases; bases outside gene matches: 13. In DNA, the CDR3 is TGTGCCAGCAGATCTCACGGGACAGGGGAGAGGTATGAGCAGTTCTTC. Amino acid sequence: CASRSHGTGERYEQFF. The whole variable domain, remainder taken from reference TRBV28 and TRBJ2-1, is DVKVTQSSRYLVKRTGEKVFLECVQDMDHENMFWYRQDPGLGLRLIYFSYDVKMKEKGDIPEGYSVSREKKERFSLILESASTNQTSMYLCASRSHGTGERYEQFFGPGTRLTVL.

This chain uses TRBV4-3 with TRBJ2-2; a weak D match, TRBD2 (6 bases). Germline lookup yields CDR1 LGHNA and CDR2 YSLEER. Trimming removed 1 base at V and 3 bases at J, with 6 bases between. There are 14 residues in the CDR3. The CDR3 protein is CASSQGGDTGELFF. CDR3 nucleotides: TGCGCCAGCAGCCAAGGGGGGGACACCGGGGAGCTGTTTTTT.

The rearrangement joins TRBV2 to TRBJ1-5; D call uncertain. The germline V gene encodes CDR1 SNHLY and CDR2 FYNNEI. V was shortened by 7 bases and J by 1 base, with 8 bases between the two germline ends. This CDR3 has 13 residues. CDR3 bases: TGTGCCAGCAAATTACAAAGCAATCAGCCCCAGCATTTT. Protein sequence: CASKLQSNQPQHF.

The chain employs TRBV6-5 and TRBJ1-6, with D possibly being TRBD1 (5 bases). With 0 bases removed from V and 10 bases from J, the gap between germline ends came to 10 bases. Looked up from germline, CDR1 is MNHEY and CDR2 is SVGAGI. There are 14 residues in the CDR3. The CDR3 spells CASSYSTVSSPLHF. The CDR3 coding sequence is TGTGCCAGCAGTTACTCGACAGTTTCATCACCCCTCCACTTT.

The V and J genes are TRBV6-5 and TRBJ2-2; D not certain. The germline V gene has CDR1 MNHEY and CDR2 SVGAGI. The V end was cut by 1 base, the J end by 4 bases, with 7 bases between. This CDR3 comprises 14 residues. DNA for the CDR3: TGTGCCAGCAGTTACTTTGGGCGCACCGGGGAGCTGTTTTTT. This translates into CASSYFGRTGELFF.

This clone was recorded at least ten times. The V and J genes are TRBV14 and TRBJ1-1; 8 positions agree with TRBD1. This CDR3 comprises 11 residues. V lost 4 bases to trimming and J lost 12 bases; unmatched junction nucleotides: 4. Germline V gene sequence: CDR1 SGHDN, CDR2 FVKESK. The CDR3 loop is CASSRTGSPFF. The CDR3 region has the DNA TGTGCCAGCAGCCGGACAGGGAGTCCTTTCTTT. The entire variable domain, with the rest obtained from reference TRBV14 and TRBJ1-1, is as follows: EAGVTQFPSHSVIEKGQTVTLRCDPISGHDNLYWYRRVMGKEIKFLLHFVKESKQDESGMPNNRFLAERTGGTYSTLKVQPAELEDSGVYFCASSRTGSPFFGQGTRLTVV.

This clone showed up just a few times. The V gene is TRBV7-9, the J gene TRBJ1-1; D possibly corresponds to TRBD1 (5 bases). Germline CDR1 and CDR2: SEHNR and FQNEAQ (reference sequence). The CDR3 has 16 amino acids. V shed 4 bases and J shed 3 bases, with 18 bases lying between them. The CDR3 loop is CASSYFPGYEDTEAFF. As DNA, the CDR3 is TGTGCCAGCAGCTATTTTCCAGGGTATGAGGACACTGAAGCTTTCTTT.

The chain has TRBV7-9 and TRBJ1-2, with D possibly matching TRBD1 (5 bases). The V end was cut by 2 bases, the J end by 8 bases, with 21 bases between. CDR1 and CDR2 (germline): SEHNR, FQNEAQ (reference sequence). This CDR3 comprises 16 residues. The CDR3 reads CASSLLYKGNQGGYTF. In DNA, the CDR3 is TGTGCCAGCAGCTTACTGTATAAGGGGAATCAGGGAGGCTACACCTTC. Full variable domain (rest looked up from reference TRBV7-9 and TRBJ1-2): DTGVSQNPRHKITKRGQNVTFRCDPISEHNRLYWYRQTLGQGPEFLTYFQNEAQLEKSRLLSDRFSAERPKGSFSTLEIQRTEQGDSAMYLCASSLLYKGNQGGYTFGSGTRLTVV.

This chain connects TRBV12-3 or TRBV12-4 to TRBJ1-3, with D uncertain. The CDR3 totals 13 residues. The germline V and J ends were trimmed by 6 bases and 4 bases, with 10 bases remaining between them. CDR3 sequence: CASSLSEGNTIYF. CDR3 bases: TGTGCCAGCAGCCTTTCAGAGGGAAACACCATATATTTT.

The chain joins TRBV5-1 to TRBJ1-1; no definite D call. CDR1 SGHRS and CDR2 YFSETQ come from the germline V gene. V was pared by 4 bases and J by 11 bases, with 15 bases between. The CDR3 totals 12 residues. DNA for the CDR3: TGCGCCAGCAGCACCCGGGAAGGGCAGGCTTTCTTT. This encodes CASSTREGQAFF.

The rearrangement uses TRBV9 and TRBJ1-2; D not certain. The CDR3 contains 14 residues. Trimming pared 3 bases from V and 2 bases from J, leaving 11 bases between. Germline assignment: CDR1 SGDLS and CDR2 YYNGEE. The CDR3: CASSAAGSNYGYTF. The CDR3 bases are TGTGCCAGCAGCGCTGCCGGGTCGAACTATGGCTACACCTTC. The variable domain in full, with the rest retrieved from reference TRBV9 and TRBJ1-2, is DSGVTQTPKHLITATGQRVTLRCSPRSGDLSVYWYQQSLDQGLQFLIQYYNGEERAKGNILERFSAQQFPDLHSELNLSSLELGDSALYFCASSAAGSNYGYTFGSGTRLTVV.

This clone turned up a few times. The chain couples TRBV5-4 to TRBJ1-2, with D maybe TRBD1 (5 bases). Germline CDR1 reads SGHNT; CDR2 reads YYREEE (reference sequence). Trimming took 4 bases from V and 3 from J, leaving 13 bases between them. CDR3 length: 14 residues. The CDR3 DNA reads TGTGCCAGCAGCCCCACTCGGGGCGACTATGGCTACACCTTC. Translation: CASSPTRGDYGYTF.

This chain links TRBV5-5 with TRBJ1-2; 7 nucleotides match TRBD1. Germline V gene sequence: CDR1 SGHKS, CDR2 YYEKEE (reference sequence). With V trimmed by 1 base and J by 6 bases, 6 bases remained unmatched. This CDR3 has 14 amino acids. The CDR3 coding sequence is TGTGCCAGCAGCTTGCGGACAGGAGCCGATGGCTACACCTTC. Amino acid sequence: CASSLRTGADGYTF.

CDR3 nucleotides: TGTGCCAGCAGCCAAGGGCAGGGAGGATCACCCCTCCACTTT. Amino acid sequence: CASSQGQGGSPLHF. The rearrangement uses TRBV3-1 (or the pseudogene TRBV3-2) and TRBJ1-6; D is perhaps TRBD1 (5 bases). CDR3 length: 14 amino acids. Germline V gene sequence: CDR1 LGHDT, CDR2 YNNKEL (reference sequence). The ends were cut back, 1 base at V and 10 bases at J, with 11 bases in the middle.

The rearrangement uses TRBV7-8 and TRBJ2-7; 8 bases line up with TRBD2. This CDR3 comprises 14 residues. Losses at the gene ends were 7 bases for V and 5 bases for J; bases not matched to a gene: 10. Germline CDR1 and CDR2: SGHVS and FQNEAQ. CDR3 DNA sequence: TGTGCCAGCACCTCCGGGACTAGATACGACGAGCAGTACTTC. Translated, it gives CASTSGTRYDEQYF. Combining the CDR3 with reference TRBV7-8 and TRBJ2-7 gives the whole variable domain GAGVSQSPRYKVAKRGQDVALRCDPISGHVSLFWYQQALGQGPEFLTYFQNEAQLDKSGLPSDRFFAERPEGSVSTLKIQRTQQEDSAVYLCASTSGTRYDEQYFGPGTRLTVT.

This clone has just one count. This chain joins TRBV19 and TRBJ1-5; D gene unclear. Trimming took 3 bases from V and 0 from J, leaving 9 bases between them. The germline V gene encodes CDR1 LNHDA and CDR2 SQIVND (reference sequence). This CDR3 spans 15 amino acids. DNA for the CDR3: TGTGCCAGTAGTATCGGCAGTAATAGCAATCAGCCCCAGCATTTT. Its protein is CASSIGSNSNQPQHF.

This clone was detected once. This sequence joins TRBV6-4 and TRBJ2-5; maybe TRBD1 (5 bases). This CDR3 is built from 21 residues. Germline lookup yields CDR1 MRHNA and CDR2 SNTAGT. The V end lost 0 bases, the J end lost 4 bases, and 30 bases lay between the germline ends. The CDR3 nucleotides read TGTGCCAGCAGTGACTCAACAGCGTATGAATCATTACAGGCGGAAGCAGAGACCCAGTACTTC. This encodes CASSDSTAYESLQAEAETQYF.

The chain couples TRBV12-3 or TRBV12-4 to TRBJ1-5, with unresolved D. V lost 3 bases and J 9 bases, leaving 12 bases between the germline ends. The CDR3 spans 13 residues. This chain's CDR3 is CASSFTETAPQHF. Written as DNA, the CDR3 is TGTGCCAGCAGTTTTACGGAGACGGCGCCCCAGCATTTT.

The V gene is TRBV6-6, the J gene TRBJ1-3, with a tentative D call TRBD1 (5 bases). V gave up 9 bases and J gave up 0 bases, with 9 bases separating them. The CDR3 has 13 residues. CDR1 is MNHNY, CDR2 SVGAGI, per germline (reference sequence). The CDR3 sequence is CASLGDSGNTIYF. The CDR3, as DNA: TGTGCCAGTTTGGGGGACTCTGGAAACACCATATATTTT.

The chain carries TRBV9 and TRBJ2-2; D possibly corresponds to TRBD2 (7 bases). Deletions cut 4 bases from V and 7 bases from J, with 23 bases between. The CDR3 contains 17 residues. Germline V gives CDR1 SGDLS, CDR2 YYNGEE. Here the CDR3 reads CASSIDRSGGPGGELFF. The CDR3, as DNA: TGTGCCAGCAGCATCGACCGATCCGGGGGGCCCGGCGGGGAGCTGTTTTTT. Using reference TRBV9 and TRBJ2-2 for the parts outside the CDR3, the full variable domain is DSGVTQTPKHLITATGQRVTLRCSPRSGDLSVYWYQQSLDQGLQFLIQYYNGEERAKGNILERFSAQQFPDLHSELNLSSLELGDSALYFCASSIDRSGGPGGELFFGEGSRLTVL.

This chain connects TRBV11-2 to TRBJ1-2; D remains ambiguous. This CDR3 region has 15 residues. Trimming took 0 bases from V and 5 from J, leaving 13 bases between them. CDR1 is SGHAT, CDR2 FQNNGV, per germline. DNA of the CDR3: TGTGCCAGCAGCTTAGAGGGCAGTTCCTTTTATGGCTACACCTTC. This codes for CASSLEGSSFYGYTF.

The chain uses TRBV28 and TRBJ1-2; TRBD1 might be the D (6 bases). The V gene lost 6 bases and the J gene lost 4 bases, with 18 bases spanning the gap. The germline CDR1 and CDR2 sequences are MDHEN and SYDVKM. This CDR3 has 15 residues. This chain's CDR3 is CASSITTGQPYGYTF. CDR3 nucleotide sequence: TGTGCCAGCAGCATAACAACTGGACAGCCCTATGGCTACACCTTC.

The rearrangement joins TRBV25-1 to TRBJ2-7; D may correspond to TRBD1 or TRBD2 (5 bases each). The germline V gene has CDR1 MGHDK and CDR2 SYGVNS. The CDR3 is 14 amino acids. V shed 1 base and J shed 10 bases, with 17 bases lying between them. CDR3 in amino acids: CASSEWGSSVPQYF. The CDR3 coding sequence is TGTGCCAGCAGTGAATGGGGGAGTTCCGTACCCCAGTACTTC.

The J gene is TRBJ2-7, the V gene TRBV5-1; no clear D gene. V lost 1 base and J lost 5, with 13 bases in between. Per the germline V gene, CDR1 is SGHRS and CDR2 is YFSETQ. The CDR3 sequence is 14 residues long. In DNA, the CDR3 is TGCGCCAGCAGCTTGTTGTGGACCCCCGACGAGCAGTACTTC. Protein product: CASSLLWTPDEQYF. The variable domain in full, completed from reference TRBV5-1 and TRBJ2-7, reads KAGVTQTPRYLIKTRGQQVTLSCSPISGHRSVSWYQQTPGQGLQFLFEYFSETQRNKGNFPGRFSGRQFSNSRSEMNVSTLELGDSALYLCASSLLWTPDEQYFGPGTRLTVT.